The T cell receptor beta chain described here comes from a study of blood T cell repertoires in COVID-19. TCRdb's table, derived via immunoSEQ multiplex PCR, lists solely in-frame clones and lacks some. The sample has about 87,000 clones, roughly 88% seen once. This clone was detected a few times. V shed 0 bases and J 6 bases; nucleotides not matched to a gene: 14. Germline V lookup: CDR1 SGHTS, CDR2 YDEGEE. The CDR3 consists of 18 residues. This TCR was recovered from a woman aged 80 or older with COVID-19, enrolled during active disease. The V and J genes are TRBV5-8 and TRBJ2-2; 7 bases match TRBD1. What was sequenced was peripheral blood. CDR3 in DNA: TGTGCCAGCAGCTTGGTTCGGACAGGCGTTTTCGGAGCCGGGGAGCTGTTTTTT. Protein product: CASSLVRTGVFGAGELFF.